A single sample is the source of the 16 T cell receptor beta chains below, sequenced in a study of Ad26.COV2.S vaccination and SARS-CoV-2 variants. TCRdb's copy holds only in-frame clones and misses some; the assay was immunoSEQ multiplex PCR. The sample includes roughly 420,000 clones, 80% to 90% seen only once; the top ten take just over 2.5%. As to treatment: roughly 18 received Ad26.COV2.S at low or high dose, single or two shots; 5 received placebo; per-sample allocation not given. It was on day 63 after the first vaccine or placebo injection that samples were taken. The starting material was peripheral blood, obtained in a trial of Ad26.COV2.S vaccine versus placebo. The receptors here all came from a person aged 18-60 years who received the Ad26.COV2.S COVID-19 vaccine or a placebo.

The genes are TRBV7-2 and TRBJ2-2; 8 bases align to TRBD1. V was pared by 1 base and J by 6 bases, with 7 bases of the junction left unmatched. Germline V CDR1 and CDR2: SGHTA, FQGNSA. The CDR3 consists of 16 residues. Here the CDR3 DNA reads TGTGCCAGCAGCTTAGGGACAGGGTTTTTTCCCGGGGAGCTGTTTTTT. Translated, it gives CASSLGTGFFPGELFF.

V and J are TRBV6-2 or TRBV6-3 and TRBJ2-6; D remains unclear. CDR1 is MNHEY and CDR2 is SVGEGT in the germline V gene. The CDR3 loop spans 14 amino acids. Trimming left V 4 bases short and J 6 bases short, with 10 bases between. The CDR3 DNA follows: TGTGCCAGCAGTTCGGGCTCCGAGGCCAACGTCCTGACTTTC. Its translation: CASSSGSEANVLTF.

The V gene is TRBV16, the J gene TRBJ2-1; unclear D gene. The CDR3 length is 15 residues. In germline, CDR1 is KGHSY, CDR2 FQNENV. Trimming removed 4 bases from V and 0 bases from J, with 10 bases in between. For the CDR3, the DNA is TGTGCCAGCAGCCTCGATTGGAGCTCCTACAATGAGCAGTTCTTC. This codes for CASSLDWSSYNEQFF. Supplemented by reference TRBV16 and TRBJ2-1, the full variable domain reads GEEVAQTPKHLVRGEGQKAKLYCAPIKGHSYVFWYQQVLKNEFKFLISFQNENVFDETGMPKERFSAKCLPNSPCSLEIQATKLEDSAVYFCASSLDWSSYNEQFFGPGTRLTVL.

The genes are TRBV28 and TRBJ1-4, with TRBD1 matching over 7 bases. The CDR3 runs 13 residues. Unmatched junction bases numbered 5, after V lost 7 bases and J lost 6 bases. In germline, CDR1 is MDHEN, CDR2 SYDVKM. The CDR3 DNA reads TGTGCCAGCAACCCGCAGGGGGATGAAAAACTGTTTTTT. Its protein product is CASNPQGDEKLFF.

The V call is TRBV15, the J call TRBJ1-2; D is unresolved. The CDR3 contains 12 residues. The germline V gene encodes CDR1 LNHNV and CDR2 YYDKDF (reference sequence). V was clipped by 0 bases and J by 4 bases, with 3 bases between them. In nucleotides, the CDR3 is TGTGCCACCAGCAGAGATTTCTATGGCTACACCTTC. Residues: CATSRDFYGYTF.

The rearrangement joins TRBV7-2 to TRBJ1-6, with TRBD1 matching over 7 bases. The ends lost 5 bases at V and 9 bases at J; junction bases unmatched: 4. CDR3 length: 13 residues. Germline V gene lookup returns CDR1 SGHTA and CDR2 FQGNSA. The CDR3 coding sequence is TGTGCCAGCAGCAGAAACAGGGGTTCACCCCTCCACTTT. This encodes CASSRNRGSPLHF.

In nucleotides, the CDR3 is TGTGCCAGCAGTAGTCCACAGGGTAACTTCTACAATGAGCAGTTCTTC. This gives the protein CASSSPQGNFYNEQFF. The chain carries TRBV28 and TRBJ2-1; tentatively, D is TRBD1 (6 bases). The V gene lost 5 bases and the J gene lost 3 bases, with 17 bases spanning the gap. This CDR3 is built from 16 residues. Per the germline V gene, CDR1 is MDHEN and CDR2 is SYDVKM.

Notes on this clone: The junction departs from germline at one end; a sequencing error may be responsible. The chain joins TRBV4-1 to TRBJ1-1; 11 nucleotides line up with TRBD1. The germline gives CDR1 MGHRA, CDR2 YSYEKL. The CDR3 totals 16 residues. CDR3 amino acids: CASSQVMGQGDTEAFF. The DNA for the CDR3 is TGCGCCAGCAGTCAAGTTATGGGACAGGGGGACACTGAAGCTTTCTTT.

This clone was observed once. The chain uses TRBV4-3 and TRBJ1-3; D ambiguous. This CDR3 comprises 16 residues. V gave up 2 bases and J gave up 0 bases, with 11 bases separating them. Per germline, CDR1 LGHNA and CDR2 YSLEER. In nucleotides, the CDR3 is TGCGCCAGCAGCCAAAAACCCCTTGGCTCTGGAAACACCATATATTTT. Translated: CASSQKPLGSGNTIYF.

The CDR3 bases are TGTGCCAGCAGCCCGACAGGCAGTGAAGCTTTCTTT. This sequence encodes CASSPTGSEAFF. This chain connects TRBV5-4 to TRBJ1-1; possible D gene TRBD1, 6 bases. This CDR3 region has 12 residues. Germline CDR1 and CDR2: SGHNT and YYREEE (reference sequence). Trimming stripped 4 bases from V and 7 bases from J, with 11 bases between.

J is TRBJ2-5 and V is TRBV9, with no clear D. Germline V gene sequence: CDR1 SGDLS, CDR2 YYNGEE. V was trimmed by 0 bases and J by 3 bases, leaving 6 bases between them. This CDR3 region has 13 residues. This CDR3 reads CASSVAGKETQYF. The CDR3 DNA is TGTGCCAGCAGCGTAGCTGGGAAAGAGACCCAGTACTTC.

This chain connects TRBV6-5 to TRBJ2-3; a possible D gene is TRBD2 (5 bases). Germline CDR1 and CDR2: MNHEY and SVGAGI. V gave up 7 bases and J gave up 2 bases, with 10 bases separating them. This CDR3 region has 13 residues. CDR3 sequence reads: CASKNGNTDTQYF. DNA of the CDR3: TGTGCCAGCAAGAACGGGAACACAGATACGCAGTATTTT.

The chain employs TRBV30 and TRBJ2-6; D ambiguous. Trimming took off 3 bases at V and 0 bases at J, with 6 bases between the two ends. This CDR3 comprises 14 residues. Germline CDR1 reads GTSNPN; CDR2 reads SVGIG (reference sequence). CDR3 DNA sequence: TGTGCCTGGAGCACAATCTCTGGGGCCAACGTCCTGACTTTC. Translated: CAWSTISGANVLTF.

V is TRBV1 and J is TRBJ1-5; the table assigns TRBD1, which was not confirmed against the DNA. TRBV1 is classified as a pseudogene. This CDR3 has 15 amino acids. Here the CDR3 reads CTSSQTDRTDQPQHF. The CDR3 DNA is TGCACCAGCAGCCAGACGGACAGGACGGATCAGCCCCAGCATTTT.

The CDR3 coding sequence is TGTGCCAGCAGCTTAGAGGTTGAGGGAGAGACCCAGTACTTC. Its protein product is CASSLEVEGETQYF. The rearrangement links TRBV7-6 to TRBJ2-5, with TRBD2 as a possible D gene (5 bases). Trimming removed 1 base from V and 4 bases from J, with 10 bases in between. Germline values: CDR1 SGHVS, CDR2 FNYEAQ. CDR3 length equals 14 residues.

The chain has TRBV5-4 and TRBJ2-5, with TRBD1 identical over 7 bases. Trimming cost V 4 bases and J 1 base; bases outside gene matches: 10. Germline values: CDR1 SGHNT, CDR2 YYREEE (reference sequence). This CDR3 is 16 amino acids long. CDR3 loop: CASSPSLDRTQETQYF. Written as DNA, the CDR3 is TGTGCCAGCAGCCCTTCTCTGGACAGGACCCAAGAGACCCAGTACTTC.